The 30 T cell receptor beta chains given below trace back to one sample, sequenced in a study of monozygotic twins with inflammatory bowel disease. TCRdb re-called the 5' RACE reads; every CDR3 protein appears as one record, without DNA. The sample table sets out around 370,000 distinct CDR3 sequences. Input material: blood. These receptor sequences come from a human donor with ulcerative colitis or Crohn's disease, or a healthy co-twin of an affected twin (not recorded which).

The V and J genes are TRBV7-3 and TRBJ1-6; the TRBD1 assignment by TCRdb is unverifiable without DNA. CDR3 length: 13 amino acids. Germline values: CDR1 SGHTA, CDR2 FQGTGA. CDR3 loop: CASSQTTGVPLHF.

The gene calls are TRBV12-3 or TRBV12-4 and TRBJ2-5; as DNA is missing, the TRBD2 call by TCRdb cannot be tested. The CDR3 consists of 14 residues. CDR3 sequence reads: CASSIRALGKTQYF.

CDR3 sequence reads: CSARDRGNTEAFF. J is TRBJ1-1 and V is TRBV20-1; the TCRdb call, TRBD1, lacks DNA for checking. The V gene's germline CDR1 is DFQATT and CDR2 SNEGSKA (reference sequence). CDR3 length: 13 residues.

The V and J genes are TRBV10-3 and TRBJ1-1; TCRdb reports TRBD1, a call that lacks DNA to check it against. This CDR3 spans 12 amino acids. Germline V gene lookup returns CDR1 ENHRY and CDR2 SYGVKD. The CDR3 loop is CAISQGPAEAFF.

The chain recombines TRBV29-1 with TRBJ1-1; the D call from TCRdb, TRBD1, cannot be confirmed without DNA. Germline V gives CDR1 SQVTM, CDR2 ANQGSEA. This CDR3 is built from 14 residues. The CDR3 spells CSVVGDRMDTEAFF.

The chain joins TRBV6-5 to TRBJ2-2. This CDR3 is built from 14 residues. Germline lookup yields CDR1 MNHEY and CDR2 SVGAGI. CDR3 sequence: CASSYSRNTGELFF.

The V call is TRBV2, the J call TRBJ2-6. The CDR3 contains 13 residues. Germline V gives CDR1 SNHLY, CDR2 FYNNEI. CDR3: CASKGSGANVLTF.

The chain employs TRBV21-1 and TRBJ2-7; no DNA is available, so the TRBD1 call from TCRdb remains unchecked. TRBV21-1 is a documented pseudogene. CDR3 length: 16 residues. The CDR3 here is CASSKSYYRGAYEQYF.

This chain links TRBV5-4 with TRBJ1-1. CDR3 size: 14 residues. Looked up from germline, CDR1 is SGHNT and CDR2 is YYREEE (reference sequence). CDR3 sequence reads: CASSLGVESTEAFF.

V gene TRBV13 combines with J gene TRBJ1-1; checking the TCRdb D call of TRBD1 is not possible without DNA. Germline CDR1 is PRHDT and CDR2 is FYEKMQ (reference sequence). This CDR3 has 16 residues. The CDR3 here is CASSPRPGQGLTEAFF.

V and J are TRBV9 and TRBJ1-4; TCRdb lists TRBD1, though no DNA is available to test this call. There are 15 residues in the CDR3. Germline V gene lookup returns CDR1 SGDLS and CDR2 YYNGEE. The CDR3 reads CASSVGQAINEKLFF.

The genes are TRBV12-3 or TRBV12-4 and TRBJ1-2. The CDR3 totals 14 residues. CDR3 sequence: CASSLVAAGRGYTF.

The rearrangement joins TRBV24-1 to TRBJ2-6. Germline V gene data show CDR1 as KGHDR and CDR2 as SFDVKD. CDR3 length equals 16 residues. The CDR3 protein is CATSDLRDSGANVLTF.

The chain combines TRBV5-1 with TRBJ2-7; the TCRdb call, TRBD1, lacks DNA for checking. The CDR3 is made up of 16 amino acids. Per germline, CDR1 SGHRS and CDR2 YFSETQ. Here the CDR3 reads CASSPARTGGSYEQYF. Using reference TRBV5-1 and TRBJ2-7 for the parts outside the CDR3, the full variable domain is KAGVTQTPRYLIKTRGQQVTLSCSPISGHRSVSWYQQTPGQGLQFLFEYFSETQRNKGNFPGRFSGRQFSNSRSEMNVSTLELGDSALYLCASSPARTGGSYEQYFGPGTRLTVT.

This chain uses TRBV10-3 with TRBJ2-2; without DNA, the TCRdb call of TRBD1 cannot be checked. The CDR3 consists of 16 residues. Germline V gene lookup returns CDR1 ENHRY and CDR2 SYGVKD. CDR3 protein: CAISGGTRAGTGELFF.

V usage is TRBV18 and J usage is TRBJ2-3; TCRdb reports TRBD1, a call that lacks DNA to check it against. CDR3 length equals 14 residues. Germline loops: CDR1 KGHSH, CDR2 LQKENI. CDR3 protein: CASSPAGDTDTQYF.

This chain connects TRBV7-8 to TRBJ1-2; without DNA, the TCRdb call of TRBD1 cannot be checked. Germline V gene sequence: CDR1 SGHVS, CDR2 FQNEAQ. The CDR3 has 14 amino acids. CDR3 sequence reads: CASSPTGADYGYTF.

The rearrangement uses TRBV4-1 and TRBJ1-2; TCRdb lists TRBD1, though no DNA is available to test this call. Per germline, CDR1 MGHRA and CDR2 YSYEKL. This CDR3 spans 14 amino acids. The CDR3 here is CASSQLGQIHGYTF.

V usage is TRBV11-2 and J usage is TRBJ1-2. Germline-derived CDR1 and CDR2 are SGHAT and FQNNGV. The CDR3 runs 13 residues. CDR3 residues: CASSLGEDYGYTF.

The chain uses TRBV6-5 and TRBJ1-6; TCRdb's D call of TRBD1 is untestable without DNA. Germline-derived CDR1 and CDR2 are MNHEY and SVGAGI. The CDR3 spans 13 residues. The CDR3 reads CASRPDRDSPLHF.

The chain has TRBV6-2 or TRBV6-3 and TRBJ2-7. Germline CDR1 MNHEY, CDR2 SVGEGT. This CDR3 has 14 amino acids. The CDR3 reads CASSPRRGSYEQYF.

The chain links TRBV6-1 to TRBJ2-1. The germline CDR1 and CDR2 sequences are MNHNS and SASEGT. The length of the CDR3 is 11 residues. The CDR3 sequence is CASSEMYEQFF.

The chain combines TRBV6-2 or TRBV6-3 with TRBJ1-3. The germline V gene encodes CDR1 MNHEY and CDR2 SVGEGT. The CDR3 length is 15 residues. The CDR3 reads CASSLDGHSGNTIYF.

The gene calls are TRBV20-1 and TRBJ2-7; the D call from TCRdb, TRBD1, cannot be confirmed without DNA. CDR3 size: 12 residues. From germline, CDR1 is DFQATT and CDR2 SNEGSKA (reference sequence). The CDR3 region is CSAGRGTGEQYF.

The rearrangement links TRBV27 to TRBJ2-1; the D call from TCRdb, TRBD1, cannot be confirmed without DNA. The CDR3 runs to 14 residues. The V gene's germline CDR1 is MNHEY and CDR2 SMNVEV (reference sequence). CDR3 amino acids: CASSLIGGDNEQFF.

The V gene is TRBV6-1, the J gene TRBJ2-5; TCRdb gives TRBD2 as the D gene, but with no DNA this cannot be confirmed. The CDR3 is made up of 14 amino acids. Germline CDR1 MNHNS, CDR2 SASEGT. CDR3 sequence: CASSQDSLQETQYF.

The rearrangement links TRBV19 to TRBJ2-5; TCRdb picks TRBD1, but there is no DNA to check that call. In germline, CDR1 is LNHDA, CDR2 SQIVND (reference sequence). CDR3 length: 13 residues. This chain's CDR3 is CASSGTDEETQYF.

The chain has TRBV20-1 and TRBJ1-1. The CDR3 loop spans 17 amino acids. Germline loops: CDR1 DFQATT, CDR2 SNEGSKA (reference sequence). The CDR3 loop reads CSARGAVTVRSVAEAFF.

The chain recombines TRBV18 with TRBJ2-3; the TCRdb call, TRBD2, lacks DNA for checking. The CDR3 covers 16 residues. CDR1 and CDR2 from the germline V gene are KGHSH and LQKENI. This chain's CDR3 is CASSPLLAGSMDTQYF.

The J gene is TRBJ2-3, the V gene TRBV11-2; TCRdb lists TRBD2, though no DNA is available to test this call. The germline V gene has CDR1 SGHAT and CDR2 FQNNGV. CDR3 length: 19 amino acids. CDR3 residues: CASSLGFGTSGLNTDTQYF.